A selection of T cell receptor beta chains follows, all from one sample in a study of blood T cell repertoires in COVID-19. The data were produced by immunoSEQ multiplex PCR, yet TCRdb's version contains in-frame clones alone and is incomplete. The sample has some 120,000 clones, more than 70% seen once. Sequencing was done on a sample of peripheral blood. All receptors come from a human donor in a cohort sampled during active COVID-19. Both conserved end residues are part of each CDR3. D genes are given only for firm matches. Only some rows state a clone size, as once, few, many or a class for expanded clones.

DNA: TGTGCCAGCAGCTCCCGGACAGGGGGGTCTGGGGCCAACGTCCTGACTTTC
CDR3: CASSSRTGGSGANVLTF
D: TRBD1
J: TRBJ2-6
size: .
V: TRBV11-2

DNA: TGTGCCAGCAGCCGGACAGGGGACACTGAAGCTTTCTTT
CDR3: CASSRTGDTEAFF
D: TRBD1
J: TRBJ1-1
size: .
V: TRBV5-5

DNA: TGTGCCACCAGTGGGCCGACGAGAGAGGGCAATGAGCAGTTCTTC
CDR3: CATSGPTREGNEQFF
D: .
J: TRBJ2-1
size: .
V: TRBV24-1

DNA: TGTGCCTGGAGTGTTGGGCCCGGGGATAATTCACCCCTCCACTTT
CDR3: CAWSVGPGDNSPLHF
D: .
J: TRBJ1-6
size: .
V: TRBV30

DNA: TGCGCCAGCAGCCTTAACGGGAGGGCCTCCTACAATGAGCAGTTCTTC
CDR3: CASSLNGRASYNEQFF
D: TRBD2
J: TRBJ2-1
size: medium-sized
V: TRBV4-1

DNA: TGTGCCAGCGAAAAACTAGCGGATGGAGCCCGCGAGCAGTACTTC
CDR3: CASEKLADGAREQYF
D: TRBD2
J: TRBJ2-7
size: .
V: TRBV6-5

DNA: TGTGCCAGCAGTCCCGACAGCTATTCCTACGAGCAGTACTTC
CDR3: CASSPDSYSYEQYF
D: .
J: TRBJ2-7
size: .
V: TRBV6-6

DNA: TGTGCCAGCAGCGCCGGGACAGGGTTTATTCTGTGGGATGGCTACACCTTC
CDR3: CASSAGTGFILWDGYTF
D: TRBD1
J: TRBJ1-2
size: .
V: TRBV7-2

DNA: TGTGCCAGCAGTCTACACTTGGGCGGGACTTACTACGAGCAGTACTTC
CDR3: CASSLHLGGTYYEQYF
D: .
J: TRBJ2-7
size: .
V: TRBV28

DNA: TGTGCCAGCCGGGGGAACGGAAACACCATATATTTT
CDR3: CASRGNGNTIYF
D: .
J: TRBJ1-3
size: .
V: TRBV2

DNA: TGTGCCAGCGGAACGGGGGAGGCGGGTACTATCTCCTACAATGAGCAGTTCTTC
CDR3: CASGTGEAGTISYNEQFF
D: .
J: TRBJ2-1
size: .
V: TRBV27

DNA: TGTGCCAGCAGCTCCTCGGGCACCGGGGAGCTGTTTTTT
CDR3: CASSSSGTGELFF
D: .
J: TRBJ2-2
size: .
V: TRBV7-9

DNA: TGTGCCAGCAGTTTAGGGAGGGGTGGATACAATGAGCAGTTCTTC
CDR3: CASSLGRGGYNEQFF
D: TRBD2
J: TRBJ2-1
size: .
V: TRBV7-8

DNA: TGTGCCACCAGTGACCCCTGGACTAGCGGGGGACCCTACAATGAGCAGTTCTTC
CDR3: CATSDPWTSGGPYNEQFF
D: TRBD2
J: TRBJ2-1
size: .
V: TRBV24-1

DNA: TGTGCCAGCTCACCCCCCGGGACAGGGGGGCTCAGCTCCTACGAGCAGTACTTC
CDR3: CASSPPGTGGLSSYEQYF
D: TRBD1
J: TRBJ2-7
size: .
V: TRBV18

DNA: TGTGCCAGCAGCCAGGGACAGGGGAATTCACCCCTCCACTTT
CDR3: CASSQGQGNSPLHF
D: TRBD1
J: TRBJ1-6
size: .
V: TRBV7-2

DNA: TGCGCCAGCAGCTTGGAACCGACAGGGGGCAATGAGCAGTTCTTC
CDR3: CASSLEPTGGNEQFF
D: TRBD1
J: TRBJ2-1
size: .
V: TRBV5-1

DNA: TGCGCCAGCAGCCCCCACGGGGTGTCGAACACCGGGGAGCTGTTTTTT
CDR3: CASSPHGVSNTGELFF
D: .
J: TRBJ2-2
size: .
V: TRBV5-1

DNA: TGTGCCAGCAGCCCTACAGGGACCGATAACTATGGCTACACCTTC
CDR3: CASSPTGTDNYGYTF
D: .
J: TRBJ1-2
size: .
V: TRBV3-1/TRBV3-2

DNA: TGCGCCAGCAGCCCCCGGGGGGGATCATCACCCCTCCACTTT
CDR3: CASSPRGGSSPLHF
D: .
J: TRBJ1-6
size: once
V: TRBV4-1

DNA: TGTGCCACCAGCAGGGAGGGACGGCACTCCTACGAGCAGTACTTC
CDR3: CATSREGRHSYEQYF
D: .
J: TRBJ2-7
size: .
V: TRBV15

DNA: TGTGCCAGCAGTTTCGTTGGTAGCGGGGGGGCCCGCTACAATGAGCAGTTCTTC
CDR3: CASSFVGSGGARYNEQFF
D: TRBD2
J: TRBJ2-1
size: .
V: TRBV27

DNA: TGTGCCCGGGGTTGGCGGGAGGAGAATGAGCAGTTCTTC
CDR3: CARGWREENEQFF
D: TRBD2
J: TRBJ2-1
size: .
V: TRBV24-1

DNA: TGTGCTAGCAGCCCGACCGGGACAGGGATCGGGGAGCTGTTTTTT
CDR3: CASSPTGTGIGELFF
D: TRBD1
J: TRBJ2-2
size: .
V: TRBV7-7

DNA: TGTGCCACCAGCAGAGGGGGAGGCAGGGGGTATGGTGAATACACTGAAGCTTTCTTT
CDR3: CATSRGGGRGYGEYTEAFF
D: TRBD1
J: TRBJ1-1
size: few
V: TRBV15

DNA: TGCGCCAGCAGCTGGGGACAGGGTCGGACTGAAGCTTTCTTT
CDR3: CASSWGQGRTEAFF
D: TRBD1
J: TRBJ1-1
size: .
V: TRBV5-1

DNA: TGTGCCATCAGTGTGCGGCAGGGGGCGGCGGCCCAGTACTTC
CDR3: CAISVRQGAAAQYF
D: TRBD1
J: TRBJ2-5
size: .
V: TRBV10-3

DNA: TGCGCCAGCAGTGCGGGAGCTCTTGAGCAGTACTTC
CDR3: CASSAGALEQYF
D: .
J: TRBJ2-7
size: .
V: TRBV10-2

DNA: TGTGCCAGTAGGGACAGGGCATCCTACGAGCAGTACTTC
CDR3: CASRDRASYEQYF
D: TRBD1
J: TRBJ2-7
size: .
V: TRBV19

DNA: TGTGCCAGCAGCGTAAGGGAGGCCTACTACAATGAGCAGTTCTTC
CDR3: CASSVREAYYNEQFF
D: .
J: TRBJ2-1
size: once
V: TRBV9

DNA: TGTGCCAGCAGTTCGCAGCCCGACAGGCGGCTAGCCAATGAGCAGTTCTTC
CDR3: CASSSQPDRRLANEQFF
D: .
J: TRBJ2-1
size: .
V: TRBV27

DNA: TGTGCCAGCAGCCAAGGGGCTGTGGGGCTAGCGCGTAACGAGCAGTACTTC
CDR3: CASSQGAVGLARNEQYF
D: .
J: TRBJ2-7
size: .
V: TRBV3-1/TRBV3-2

DNA: TGTGCCAGTAGCGTAGCGGGGCTTTTTACAGATACGCAGTATTTT
CDR3: CASSVAGLFTDTQYF
D: TRBD2
J: TRBJ2-3
size: .
V: TRBV19

DNA: TGTGCCAGCAGTGAAGGCTATGGCTCTGGAAACACCATATATTTT
CDR3: CASSEGYGSGNTIYF
D: .
J: TRBJ1-3
size: .
V: TRBV6-1

DNA: TGTGCCAGCAGTTCGCCCCCTCAGTCACCCCTCCACTTT
CDR3: CASSSPPQSPLHF
D: .
J: TRBJ1-6
size: .
V: TRBV12-3/TRBV12-4

DNA: TGTGCCAGCAGCAAGACAGGGCACACTGAAGCTTTCTTT
CDR3: CASSKTGHTEAFF
D: TRBD1
J: TRBJ1-1
size: .
V: TRBV13

DNA: TGTGCCAGCAGCTCCATCTCACTAGCGGGAGGGCCAAGCACAGATACGCAGTATTTT
CDR3: CASSSISLAGGPSTDTQYF
D: TRBD2
J: TRBJ2-3
size: .
V: TRBV27

DNA: TGTGCCAGCAGCTCATCTAGCGGGAGGGCCGCCGGGGAGCTGTTTTTT
CDR3: CASSSSSGRAAGELFF
D: TRBD2
J: TRBJ2-2
size: .
V: TRBV9

DNA: TGTGCCAGCAGCCGACCCGGGTGGGACACTGAAGCTTTCTTT
CDR3: CASSRPGWDTEAFF
D: .
J: TRBJ1-1
size: .
V: TRBV28

DNA: TGCGCCAGCAGCTTGGGGACAGGGGGCTTGGGTGAAAAACTGTTTTTT
CDR3: CASSLGTGGLGEKLFF
D: TRBD1
J: TRBJ1-4
size: once
V: TRBV5-1

DNA: TGTGCGTCAGGGCGGGAGATGCGTACAGATACGCAGTATTTT
CDR3: CASGREMRTDTQYF
D: TRBD2
J: TRBJ2-3
size: .
V: TRBV7-9

DNA: TGTGCCAGCTGCACAGTAGACAATCAGCCCCAGCATTTT
CDR3: CASCTVDNQPQHF
D: .
J: TRBJ1-5
size: few
V: TRBV28

DNA: TGTGCCAGTAGCCAGGGGAGGGGCACTGAAGCTTTCTTT
CDR3: CASSQGRGTEAFF
D: .
J: TRBJ1-1
size: .
V: TRBV19

DNA: TGTGCCAGCAGCCAAGACCTGAGCCTCGAGCAGTACTTC
CDR3: CASSQDLSLEQYF
D: .
J: TRBJ2-7
size: .
V: TRBV14

DNA: TGTGCCAGCAGCCTAGAGGCAGGGGGCGTTTGGCAGCCCCAGCATTTT
CDR3: CASSLEAGGVWQPQHF
D: TRBD1
J: TRBJ1-5
size: .
V: TRBV7-6

DNA: TGTGCCAGCCAACTCGACAGAGACAATCAGCCCCAGCATTTT
CDR3: CASQLDRDNQPQHF
D: .
J: TRBJ1-5
size: .
V: TRBV2

DNA: TGCGCCAGGGGGCTGCCTGCAGTTACGCAGTATTTT
CDR3: CARGLPAVTQYF
D: .
J: TRBJ2-3
size: .
V: TRBV10-1

DNA: TGTGCCATCAGGGCGGGGGAGGGTAATGAGCAGTTCTTC
CDR3: CAIRAGEGNEQFF
D: TRBD2
J: TRBJ2-1
size: once
V: TRBV10-3

DNA: TGTGCCAGCAGCTTAAGGCAGGACTATGGCTACACCTTC
CDR3: CASSLRQDYGYTF
D: .
J: TRBJ1-2
size: .
V: TRBV7-9

DNA: TGCGCCAGCAGCACGGCTGGCGGGTACAATGAGCAGTTCTTC
CDR3: CASSTAGGYNEQFF
D: .
J: TRBJ2-1
size: .
V: TRBV5-1

DNA: TGTGCCAGCAGCTTTTGGGACAGGGGGGAAGAGACCCAGTACTTC
CDR3: CASSFWDRGEETQYF
D: TRBD1
J: TRBJ2-5
size: .
V: TRBV5-4

DNA: TGTGCCAGCAGCCCGAGGACAGGGGGCAACTACACCTTC
CDR3: CASSPRTGGNYTF
D: TRBD1
J: TRBJ1-2
size: many
V: TRBV4-2

DNA: TGTGCCAGCAGCTTGGCTAGCGGGAGGGGTAGCACAGATACGCAGTATTTT
CDR3: CASSLASGRGSTDTQYF
D: TRBD2
J: TRBJ2-3
size: .
V: TRBV5-4